The T cell receptor (beta chain) under discussion was sequenced for a study of blood T cells in healthy people across ages. Study observations and caveats: With donor CMV status unknown, expanded clonotype changes were possibly confounded. The lack of PBMC sorting stopped any conclusive naive versus antigen-experienced comparison. Estimated diversity, derived from one million T cells, was regarded as an underestimate.

This clonotype was recorded only once. Its antigen remains unidentified. Losses at the gene ends were 3 bases for V and 6 bases for J; bases not matched to a gene: 11. CDR1 and CDR2 (germline): SGHRS, YFSETQ. The CDR3 extends over 16 amino acids. A J-beta primer mix and a sample-barcoded 5' primer were used in a second PCR of roughly 7 to 12 cycles. From each sample, at least 2.5 million paired-end reads containing CDR3 were obtained. Using its own MiXCR run on the 5' RACE reads, TCRdb lists one record per CDR3 protein. The table lists 700,000 to 850,000 distinct CDR3 sequences, less than 70% of them singletons, with about 38% in the top ten.

The chain is built from TRBV5-1 and TRBJ2-5; 10 bases line up with TRBD1. This clonotype originated in an elderly man in good health. Sequences were obtained from blood. The CDR3 region is CASSSPGTGEPKTQYF. Written as DNA, the CDR3 is TGCGCCAGCAGCTCCCCCGGGACAGGGGAGCCGAAGACCCAGTACTTC.